A selection of T cell receptor beta chains follows, all from one sample in a study of cytomegalovirus exposure and HLA in healthy donors. Profiled with immunoSEQ multiplex PCR; TCRdb holds only in-frame clones, not every one. The table includes about 81,000 clones, around four fifths detected once. Material: PBMCs. Source of these receptors: a man in his forties or fifties in good health and CMV-seropositive. The CDR3 runs from the conserved cysteine through the conserved F or W. Each record gives: D gene, J gene, clone size, V gene, CDR3 protein, CDR3 DNA. A D gene is named only where the DNA matches it firmly. Where a row states a size, it is once, few, many or the class of an expanded clone; other rows omit it.

NA | TRBJ2-1 | NA | TRBV19 | CASSNGQEQFF | TGTGCCAGTAGTAACGGACAGGAGCAGTTCTTC
TRBD2 | TRBJ2-1 | NA | TRBV29-1 | CSTSMTSGAGEQFF | TGCAGCACCTCCATGACTAGCGGAGCCGGCGAGCAGTTCTTC
NA | TRBJ2-7 | once | TRBV10-3 | CAIAPTILSYEQYF | TGTGCCATCGCTCCCACTATTCTCTCCTACGAGCAGTACTTC
TRBD2 | TRBJ2-1 | NA | TRBV7-2 | CASSSPGLAEQFF | TGTGCCAGCAGCTCGCCGGGACTAGCGGAGCAGTTCTTC
TRBD1 | TRBJ1-1 | NA | TRBV7-9 | CASSSVTGVRVGTEAFF | TGTGCCAGCAGCTCGGTGACAGGGGTTAGAGTGGGCACTGAAGCTTTCTTT
TRBD1 | TRBJ1-1 | NA | TRBV5-1 | CASSFQGGNTEAFF | TGCGCCAGCAGCTTTCAGGGGGGAAACACTGAAGCTTTCTTT
TRBD2 | TRBJ2-7 | NA | TRBV27 | CASSPAGVVYEQYF | TGTGCCAGCAGTCCAGCGGGGGTCGTCTACGAGCAGTACTTC
NA | TRBJ1-1 | NA | TRBV7-9 | CSSSRVNTEAFF | TGTTCCAGCAGTCGGGTGAACACTGAAGCTTTCTTT
NA | TRBJ2-1 | medium-sized | TRBV21-1 | CARGTSGSINEQFF | TGTGCCAGGGGGACTAGCGGGAGTATCAATGAGCAGTTCTTC
TRBD2 | TRBJ2-7 | few | TRBV19 | CASNAGTSGNYEQYF | TGTGCCAGTAACGCCGGGACTAGCGGAAACTACGAGCAGTACTTC
NA | TRBJ2-2 | NA | TRBV27 | CASSRVYTGELFF | TGTGCCAGCAGTCGGGTCTACACCGGGGAGCTGTTTTTT
NA | TRBJ2-1 | NA | TRBV7-8 | CASSLRGGPKRDNEQFF | TGTGCCAGCAGCTTACGAGGGGGACCGAAGAGGGACAATGAGCAGTTCTTC
TRBD1 | TRBJ1-2 | NA | TRBV2 | CASSEGTGGKYGYTF | TGTGCCAGCAGTGAGGGGACAGGGGGCAAATATGGCTACACCTTC
TRBD2 | TRBJ2-3 | NA | TRBV7-9 | CASSLGSGVTDTQYF | TGTGCCAGCAGCTTAGGTAGCGGGGTCACAGATACGCAGTATTTT
NA | TRBJ2-1 | NA | TRBV10-1 | CASSDKSYNEQFF | TGCGCCAGCAGTGATAAGAGCTACAATGAGCAGTTCTTC
TRBD2 | TRBJ2-2 | NA | TRBV19 | CALRGGEANTGELFF | TGTGCCCTACGGGGGGGCGAGGCGAACACCGGGGAGCTGTTTTTT
NA | TRBJ1-5 | NA | TRBV18 | CASSPTGKDQPQHF | TGTGCCAGCTCACCCACAGGGAAGGATCAGCCCCAGCATTTT
NA | TRBJ2-3 | once | TRBV10-3 | CAISATGGTDTQYF | TGTGCCATCAGTGCTACAGGCGGCACAGATACGCAGTATTTT
NA | TRBJ1-3 | NA | TRBV6-5 | CASSSTTSSGNTIYF | TGTGCCAGCAGTTCCACTACGAGCTCTGGAAACACCATATATTTT
TRBD2 | TRBJ2-1 | NA | TRBV27 | CASSLSGSLYNEQFF | TGTGCCAGCAGTCTCAGCGGGAGTTTGTACAATGAGCAGTTCTTC
TRBD2 | TRBJ2-1 | NA | TRBV14 | CASRLAGVVNEQFF | TGTGCCAGCAGACTAGCGGGAGTGGTCAATGAGCAGTTCTTC
TRBD2 | TRBJ2-2 | once | TRBV19 | CASSIEPGLVTGELFF | TGTGCCAGTAGTATAGAGCCGGGACTAGTCACCGGGGAGCTGTTTTTT
TRBD1 | TRBJ2-3 | NA | TRBV6-5 | CASSSTGGDTQYF | TGTGCCAGCAGTTCAACAGGGGGCGACACGCAGTATTTT
TRBD1 | TRBJ1-2 | few | TRBV29-1 | CSVGQGVGYTF | TGCAGCGTTGGACAGGGCGTCGGCTACACCTTC
NA | TRBJ2-1 | NA | TRBV6-5 | CASSLLEGNEQFF | TGTGCCAGCAGTTTACTCGAGGGTAATGAGCAGTTCTTC
NA | TRBJ1-5 | NA | TRBV11-2 | CASSLGPGQQHF | TGTGCCAGCAGCTTAGGTCCGGGACAACAGCATTTT
TRBD2 | TRBJ2-2 | NA | TRBV7-9 | CSSIQEGLALTGELFF | TGTTCCAGCATCCAAGAGGGACTAGCTCTCACCGGGGAGCTGTTTTTT
NA | TRBJ1-4 | NA | TRBV12-2 | CASRLAAGTPNEKLFF | TGTGCAAGTCGCTTAGCGGCCGGGACACCTAATGAAAAACTGTTTTTT
TRBD1 | TRBJ2-1 | NA | TRBV4-2 | CASSQEGQGIVNEQFF | TGTGCCAGCAGCCAAGAGGGACAGGGAATCGTCAATGAGCAGTTCTTC
NA | TRBJ1-1 | few | TRBV5-4 | CASSSGWTTLEAFF | TGTGCCAGCAGTTCAGGATGGACTACACTTGAAGCTTTCTTT
NA | TRBJ2-7 | NA | TRBV6-6 | CASSYEDSSYEQYF | TGTGCCAGCAGTTACGAGGACAGCTCCTACGAGCAGTACTTC
NA | TRBJ1-2 | NA | TRBV27 | CASRSTANYGYTF | TGTGCCAGCCGGTCCACTGCTAACTATGGCTACACCTTC
NA | TRBJ1-2 | NA | TRBV2 | CASSPPRVGSGYTF | TGTGCCAGCAGCCCGCCCAGGGTAGGATCTGGCTACACCTTC
NA | TRBJ1-4 | NA | TRBV4-2 | CASSQEGAGPGTNEKLFF | TGTGCCAGCAGCCAAGAGGGGGCGGGCCCCGGGACTAATGAAAAACTGTTTTTT
NA | TRBJ2-1 | NA | TRBV5-1 | CASSLLGSEQFF | TGCGCCAGCAGCCTACTAGGGAGTGAGCAGTTCTTC
TRBD1 | TRBJ1-4 | few | TRBV10-3 | CAISGQGSGEKLFF | TGTGCCATCAGTGGACAGGGAAGCGGTGAAAAACTGTTTTTT
TRBD1 | TRBJ1-6 | NA | TRBV6-6 | CASSYPADRPDSPLHF | TGTGCCAGCAGTTACCCCGCGGACAGGCCCGATTCACCCCTCCACTTT
TRBD2 | TRBJ2-1 | NA | TRBV14 | CASSQDYGTSVYNEQFF | TGTGCCAGCAGCCAAGATTACGGGACTAGCGTCTACAATGAGCAGTTCTTC
NA | TRBJ2-7 | few | TRBV19 | CASSDGGAGAYEQYF | TGTGCCAGTAGTGATGGAGGTGCTGGGGCCTACGAGCAGTACTTC
TRBD2 | TRBJ2-1 | NA | TRBV5-1 | CASSPNSGRTDEQFF | TGCGCCAGCAGCCCAAATAGCGGGAGAACCGATGAGCAGTTCTTC
TRBD2 | TRBJ2-3 | NA | TRBV10-3 | CATRLAGVRADTQYF | TGTGCCACCAGACTAGCGGGGGTGCGGGCAGATACGCAGTATTTT
TRBD1 | TRBJ2-4 | NA | TRBV30 | CAWSPSGGGKNSQYF | TGTGCCTGGAGTCCCTCAGGGGGTGGCAAAAACAGTCAGTACTTC
TRBD1 | TRBJ2-1 | NA | TRBV7-3 | CASSSGGHNEQFF | TGTGCCAGCAGCTCAGGGGGCCACAATGAGCAGTTCTTC
NA | TRBJ2-7 | once | TRBV7-9 | CASSSRGGLEQYF | TGTGCCAGCAGCTCTCGAGGAGGGCTCGAGCAGTACTTC
TRBD1 | TRBJ2-5 | NA | TRBV30 | CAWNQGETLQYF | TGTGCCTGGAACCAGGGGGAGACTCTACAGTACTTC
TRBD1 | TRBJ2-3 | once | TRBV19 | CASTKGQGGSTDTQYF | TGTGCCAGTACCAAGGGACAGGGAGGAAGCACAGATACGCAGTATTTT
TRBD1 | TRBJ1-5 | few | TRBV30 | CAWSGGQRNQPQHF | TGTGCCTGGAGTGGGGGACAGAGAAATCAGCCCCAGCATTTT
TRBD1 | TRBJ1-2 | NA | TRBV5-1 | CASSLGTGGGGYTF | TGCGCCAGCAGCCTCGGGACAGGGGGGGGAGGCTACACCTTC
NA | TRBJ2-7 | NA | TRBV4-2 | CASSQSPEAYEQYF | TGTGCCAGCAGCCAAAGTCCTGAGGCCTACGAGCAGTACTTC
NA | TRBJ2-6 | NA | TRBV12-5 | CASEWTLGSGANVLTF | TGTGCTAGTGAATGGACTCTGGGCTCTGGGGCCAACGTCCTGACTTTC
TRBD1 | TRBJ1-2 | NA | TRBV5-4 | CASSLYTGQNFPNYGYTF | TGTGCCAGCAGCCTGTATACGGGACAGAATTTCCCTAACTATGGCTACACCTTC
NA | TRBJ2-1 | once | TRBV29-1 | CSVATYNEQFF | TGCAGCGTAGCAACCTACAATGAGCAGTTCTTC
TRBD1 | TRBJ2-3 | NA | TRBV11-3 | CASSFTGQGVDTQYF | TGTGCCAGCAGTTTTACGGGACAGGGTGTAGATACGCAGTATTTT
TRBD2 | TRBJ2-7 | NA | TRBV6-5 | CASSTGTSIHEQYF | TGTGCCAGCAGTACTGGGACTAGCATCCACGAGCAGTACTTC
NA | TRBJ1-2 | NA | TRBV5-4 | CASSLEGGARGYTF | TGTGCCAGCAGTCTCGAGGGGGGGGCGCGTGGCTACACCTTC
NA | TRBJ2-7 | NA | TRBV7-6 | CASSLASRGEQYF | TGTGCCAGCAGCTTAGCTAGCCGCGGCGAGCAGTACTTC
TRBD1 | TRBJ1-2 | NA | TRBV7-9 | CSSRTGQGPIYTF | TGTTCCAGCAGGACGGGACAGGGCCCTATCTACACCTTC
TRBD1 | TRBJ1-4 | NA | TRBV30 | CAWGQVNEKLFF | TGTGCCTGGGGACAGGTTAATGAAAAACTGTTTTTT
TRBD2 | TRBJ2-2 | NA | TRBV11-3 | CASSLTSGSAGELFF | TGTGCCAGCAGCTTGACTAGCGGGAGTGCCGGGGAGCTGTTTTTT